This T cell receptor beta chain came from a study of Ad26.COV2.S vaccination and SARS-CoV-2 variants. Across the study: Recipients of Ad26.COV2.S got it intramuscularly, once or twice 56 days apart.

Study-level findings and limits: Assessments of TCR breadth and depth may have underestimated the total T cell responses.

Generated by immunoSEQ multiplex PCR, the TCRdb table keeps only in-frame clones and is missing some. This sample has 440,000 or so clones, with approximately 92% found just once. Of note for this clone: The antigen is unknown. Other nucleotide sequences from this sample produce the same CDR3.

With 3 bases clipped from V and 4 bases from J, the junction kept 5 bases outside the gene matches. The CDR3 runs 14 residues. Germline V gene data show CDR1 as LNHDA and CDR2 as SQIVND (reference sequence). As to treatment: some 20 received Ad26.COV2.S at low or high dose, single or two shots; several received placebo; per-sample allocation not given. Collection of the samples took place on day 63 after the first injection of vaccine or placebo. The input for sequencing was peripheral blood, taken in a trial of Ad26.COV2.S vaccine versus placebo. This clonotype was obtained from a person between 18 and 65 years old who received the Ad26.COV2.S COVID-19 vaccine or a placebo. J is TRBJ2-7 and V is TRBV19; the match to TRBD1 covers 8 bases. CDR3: CASSMGTGAYEQYF. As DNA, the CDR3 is TGTGCCAGTAGTATGGGGACAGGAGCGTACGAGCAGTACTTC.